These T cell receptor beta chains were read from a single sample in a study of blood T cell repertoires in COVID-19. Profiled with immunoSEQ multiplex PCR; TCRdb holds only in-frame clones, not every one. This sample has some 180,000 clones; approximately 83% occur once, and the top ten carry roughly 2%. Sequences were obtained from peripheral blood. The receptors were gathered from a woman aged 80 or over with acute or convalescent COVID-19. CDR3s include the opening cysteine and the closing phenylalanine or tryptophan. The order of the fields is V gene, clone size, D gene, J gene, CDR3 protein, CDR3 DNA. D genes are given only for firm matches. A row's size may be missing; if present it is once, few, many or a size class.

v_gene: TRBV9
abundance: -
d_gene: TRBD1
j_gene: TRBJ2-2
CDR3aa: CASSAPGGGVNTGELFF
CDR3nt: TGTGCCAGCAGCGCCCCAGGGGGCGGGGTGAACACCGGGGAGCTGTTTTTT

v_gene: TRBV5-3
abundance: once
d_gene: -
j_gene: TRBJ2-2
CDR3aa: CARSFGIGELFF
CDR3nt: TGTGCCAGAAGCTTCGGGATCGGGGAGCTGTTTTTT

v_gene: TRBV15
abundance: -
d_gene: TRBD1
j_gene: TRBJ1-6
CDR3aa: CATSWKTGDNSPLHF
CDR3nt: TGTGCCACCAGCTGGAAAACAGGGGATAATTCACCCCTCCACTTT

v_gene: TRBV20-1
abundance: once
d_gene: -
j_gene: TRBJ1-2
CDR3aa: CSARSRTGYTF
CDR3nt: TGCAGTGCTAGAAGCCGGACAGGCTACACCTTC

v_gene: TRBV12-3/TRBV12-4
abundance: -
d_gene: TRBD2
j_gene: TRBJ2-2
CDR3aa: CASSRLATGELFF
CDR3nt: TGTGCCAGCAGTCGACTAGCCACCGGGGAGCTGTTTTTT

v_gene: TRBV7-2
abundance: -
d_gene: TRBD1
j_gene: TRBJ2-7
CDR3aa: CASSRTGNTPEQYF
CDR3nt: TGTGCCAGCAGCCGGACAGGGAATACCCCCGAGCAGTACTTC

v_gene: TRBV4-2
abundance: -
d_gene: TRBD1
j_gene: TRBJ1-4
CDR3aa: CASRKRTGTNEKLFF
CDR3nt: TGTGCCAGCAGGAAACGGACAGGAACTAATGAAAAACTGTTTTTT

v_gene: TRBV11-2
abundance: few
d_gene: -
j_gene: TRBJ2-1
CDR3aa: CASSEAAHEQFF
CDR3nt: TGTGCCAGCAGCGAAGCTGCGCATGAGCAGTTCTTC

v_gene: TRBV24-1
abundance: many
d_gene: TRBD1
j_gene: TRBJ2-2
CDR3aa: CATGDRVNGELFF
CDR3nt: TGTGCCACCGGGGACAGGGTGAACGGGGAGCTGTTTTTT

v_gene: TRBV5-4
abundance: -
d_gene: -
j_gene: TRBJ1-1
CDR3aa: CASTPLGTPPAFF
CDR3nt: TGTGCCAGCACCCCCCTGGGCACTCCCCCGGCTTTCTTT

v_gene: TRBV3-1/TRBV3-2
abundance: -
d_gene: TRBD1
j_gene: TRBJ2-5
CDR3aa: CASSQEGGRGSQETQYF
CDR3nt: TGTGCCAGCAGCCAAGAAGGCGGCAGGGGGTCCCAAGAGACCCAGTACTTC

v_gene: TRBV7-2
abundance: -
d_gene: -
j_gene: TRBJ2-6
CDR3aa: CASSSQLGSSGANVLTF
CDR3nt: TGTGCCAGCAGCTCCCAACTCGGTTCCTCTGGGGCCAACGTCCTGACTTTC

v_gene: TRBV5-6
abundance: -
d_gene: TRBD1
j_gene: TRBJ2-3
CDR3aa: CASSLGTEYFTDTQYF
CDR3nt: TGTGCCAGCAGCTTAGGGACAGAATATTTCACAGATACGCAGTATTTT

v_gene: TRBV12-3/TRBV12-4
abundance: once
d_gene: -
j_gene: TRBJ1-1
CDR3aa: CASSLGQGTEAFF
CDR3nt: TGTGCCAGCAGTTTGGGCCAGGGAACTGAAGCTTTCTTT

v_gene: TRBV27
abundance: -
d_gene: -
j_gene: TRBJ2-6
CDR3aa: CANQTGHLSSGANVLTF
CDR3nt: TGTGCCAACCAAACGGGACATTTAAGCTCTGGGGCCAACGTCCTGACTTTC

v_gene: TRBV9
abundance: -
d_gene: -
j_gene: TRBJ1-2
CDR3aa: CASTQGPDGANYGYTF
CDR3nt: TGTGCCAGCACCCAAGGCCCCGACGGAGCTAACTATGGCTACACCTTC

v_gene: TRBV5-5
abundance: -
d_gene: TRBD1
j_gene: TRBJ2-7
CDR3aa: CASSLFGGQGEVEQYF
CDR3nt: TGTGCCAGCAGCTTGTTCGGGGGACAGGGGGAGGTCGAGCAGTACTTC

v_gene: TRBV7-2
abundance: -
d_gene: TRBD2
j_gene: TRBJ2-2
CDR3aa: CASSLPGLPLGGELFF
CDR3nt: TGTGCCAGCAGCCTTCCGGGACTACCACTGGGGGGGGAGCTGTTTTTT